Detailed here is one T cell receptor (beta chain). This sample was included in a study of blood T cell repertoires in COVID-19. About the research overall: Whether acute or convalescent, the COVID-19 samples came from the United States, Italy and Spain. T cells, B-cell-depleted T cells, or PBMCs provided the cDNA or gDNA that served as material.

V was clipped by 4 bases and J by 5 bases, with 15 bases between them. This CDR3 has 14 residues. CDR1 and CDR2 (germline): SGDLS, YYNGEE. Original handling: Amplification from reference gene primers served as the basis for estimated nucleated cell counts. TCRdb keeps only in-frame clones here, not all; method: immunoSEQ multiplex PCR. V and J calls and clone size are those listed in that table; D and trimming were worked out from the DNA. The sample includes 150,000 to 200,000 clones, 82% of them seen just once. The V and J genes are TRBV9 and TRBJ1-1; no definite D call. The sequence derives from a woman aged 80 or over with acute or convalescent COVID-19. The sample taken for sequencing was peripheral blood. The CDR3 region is CASSLGPPGTEAFF. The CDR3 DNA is TGTGCCAGCAGCCTAGGGCCCCCGGGTACTGAAGCTTTCTTT. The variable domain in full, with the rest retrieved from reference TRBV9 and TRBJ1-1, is DSGVTQTPKHLITATGQRVTLRCSPRSGDLSVYWYQQSLDQGLQFLIQYYNGEERAKGNILERFSAQQFPDLHSELNLSSLELGDSALYFCASSLGPPGTEAFFGQGTRLTVV.